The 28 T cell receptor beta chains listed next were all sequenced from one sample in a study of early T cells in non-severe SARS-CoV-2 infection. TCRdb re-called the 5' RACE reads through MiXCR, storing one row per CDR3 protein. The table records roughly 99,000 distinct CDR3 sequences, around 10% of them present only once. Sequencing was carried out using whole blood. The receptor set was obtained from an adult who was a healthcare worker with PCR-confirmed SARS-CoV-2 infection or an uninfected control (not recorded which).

The CDR3 region has the DNA TGTGCCAGCAGCCCGAGCGGGAGGGTACCCACAGATACGCAGTATTTT. Translated: CASSPSGRVPTDTQYF. The chain employs TRBV28 and TRBJ2-3; 10 bases are shared with TRBD2. Germline-derived CDR1 and CDR2 are MDHEN and SYDVKM. With V trimmed by 6 bases and J by 2 bases, 8 bases remained unmatched. The CDR3 extends over 16 amino acids. Drawing the rest from reference TRBV28 and TRBJ2-3, the complete variable domain is DVKVTQSSRYLVKRTGEKVFLECVQDMDHENMFWYRQDPGLGLRLIYFSYDVKMKEKGDIPEGYSVSREKKERFSLILESASTNQTSMYLCASSPSGRVPTDTQYFGPGTRLTVL.

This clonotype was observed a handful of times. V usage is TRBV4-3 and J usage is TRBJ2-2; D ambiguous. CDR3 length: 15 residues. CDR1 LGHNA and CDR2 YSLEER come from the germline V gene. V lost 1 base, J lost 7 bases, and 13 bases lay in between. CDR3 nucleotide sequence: TGCGCCAGCAGCCAAGCACTCCCCTCAGGCGGGGAGCTGTTTTTT. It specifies CASSQALPSGGELFF.

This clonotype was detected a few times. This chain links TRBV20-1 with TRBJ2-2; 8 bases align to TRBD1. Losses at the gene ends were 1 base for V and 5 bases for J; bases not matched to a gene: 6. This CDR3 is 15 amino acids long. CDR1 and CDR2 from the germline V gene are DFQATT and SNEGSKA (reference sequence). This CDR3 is CSARGGTGETGELFF. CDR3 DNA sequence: TGCAGTGCTAGAGGTGGGACAGGAGAGACCGGGGAGCTGTTTTTT.

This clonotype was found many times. This chain's CDR3 is CASSLERVDEQYF. CDR3 DNA: TGTGCCAGCAGCCTAGAGAGGGTAGACGAGCAGTACTTC. The chain is built from TRBV7-8 and TRBJ2-7, with D possibly matching TRBD2 (5 bases). V was clipped by 5 bases and J by 5 bases, with 13 bases between them. The CDR3 is 13 amino acids. Germline V gene sequence: CDR1 SGHVS, CDR2 FQNEAQ.

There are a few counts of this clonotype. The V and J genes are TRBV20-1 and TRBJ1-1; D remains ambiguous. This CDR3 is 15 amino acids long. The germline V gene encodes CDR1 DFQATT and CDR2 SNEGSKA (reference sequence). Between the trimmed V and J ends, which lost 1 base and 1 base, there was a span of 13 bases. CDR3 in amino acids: CSARGPTAWNTEAFF. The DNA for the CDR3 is TGCAGTGCTAGAGGCCCTACAGCGTGGAACACTGAAGCTTTCTTT.

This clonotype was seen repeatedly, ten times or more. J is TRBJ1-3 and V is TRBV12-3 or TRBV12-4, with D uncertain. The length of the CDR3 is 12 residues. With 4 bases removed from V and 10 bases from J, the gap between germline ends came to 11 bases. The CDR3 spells CASSSLGWTIYF. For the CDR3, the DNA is TGTGCCAGCAGTTCCCTGGGGTGGACCATATATTTT.

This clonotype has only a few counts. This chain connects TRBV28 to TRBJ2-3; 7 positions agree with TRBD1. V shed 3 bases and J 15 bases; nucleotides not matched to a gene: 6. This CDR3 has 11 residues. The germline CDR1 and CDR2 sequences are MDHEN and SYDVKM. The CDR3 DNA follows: TGTGCCAGCAGTTTGCAGGGGGTTGAATATTTT. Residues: CASSLQGVEYF.

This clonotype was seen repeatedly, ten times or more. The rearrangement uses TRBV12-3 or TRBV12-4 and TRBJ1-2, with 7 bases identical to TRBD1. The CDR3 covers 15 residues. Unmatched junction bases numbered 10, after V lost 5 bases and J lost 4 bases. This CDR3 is CASSQTRTGAYGYTF. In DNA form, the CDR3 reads TGTGCCAGCAGTCAGACCCGGACAGGCGCCTATGGCTACACCTTC.

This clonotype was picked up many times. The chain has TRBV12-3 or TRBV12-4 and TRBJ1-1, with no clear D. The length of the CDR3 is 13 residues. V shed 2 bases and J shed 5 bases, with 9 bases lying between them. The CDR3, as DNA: TGTGCCAGCAGTTTACATGGGATGACTGAAGCTTTCTTT. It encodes CASSLHGMTEAFF.

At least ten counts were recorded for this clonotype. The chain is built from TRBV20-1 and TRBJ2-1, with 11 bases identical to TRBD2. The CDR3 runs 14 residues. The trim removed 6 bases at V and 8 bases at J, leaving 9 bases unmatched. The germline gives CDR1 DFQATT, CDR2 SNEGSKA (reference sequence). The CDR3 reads CSAHSGRDLDEQFF. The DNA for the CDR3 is TGCAGTGCCCATAGCGGGAGGGATCTAGATGAGCAGTTCTTC.

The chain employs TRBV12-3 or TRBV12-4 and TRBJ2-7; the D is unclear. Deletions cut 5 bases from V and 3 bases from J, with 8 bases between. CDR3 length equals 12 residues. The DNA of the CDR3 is TGTGCCAGCAGTCTAAAGGGCTACGAGCAGTACTTC. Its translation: CASSLKGYEQYF.

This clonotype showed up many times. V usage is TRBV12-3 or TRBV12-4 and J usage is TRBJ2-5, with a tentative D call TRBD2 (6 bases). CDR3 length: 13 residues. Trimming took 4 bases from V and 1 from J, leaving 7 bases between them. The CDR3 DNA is TGTGCCAGCAGTTCGGGACTCCAAGAGACCCAGTACTTC. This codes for CASSSGLQETQYF.

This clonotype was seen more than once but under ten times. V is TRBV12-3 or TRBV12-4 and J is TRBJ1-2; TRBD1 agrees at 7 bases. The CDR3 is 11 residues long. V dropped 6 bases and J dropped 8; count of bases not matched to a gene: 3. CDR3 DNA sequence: TGTGCCAGCAGGACAGGGCGCGGCTACACCTTC. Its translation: CASRTGRGYTF.

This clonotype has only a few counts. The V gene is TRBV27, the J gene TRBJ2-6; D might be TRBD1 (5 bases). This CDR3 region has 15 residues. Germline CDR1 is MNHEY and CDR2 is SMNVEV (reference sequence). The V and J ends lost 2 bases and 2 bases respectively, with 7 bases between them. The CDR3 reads CASSLKGTGANVLTF. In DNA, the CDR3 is TGTGCCAGCAGTTTAAAGGGGACTGGGGCCAACGTCCTGACTTTC.

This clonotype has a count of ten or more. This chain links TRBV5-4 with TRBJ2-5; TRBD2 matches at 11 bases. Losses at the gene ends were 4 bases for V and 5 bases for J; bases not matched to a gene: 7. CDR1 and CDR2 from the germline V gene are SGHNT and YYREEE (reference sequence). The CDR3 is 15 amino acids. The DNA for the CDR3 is TGTGCCAGCAGCCCTGCACTAGCGGGAGATGAGACCCAGTACTTC. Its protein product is CASSPALAGDETQYF.

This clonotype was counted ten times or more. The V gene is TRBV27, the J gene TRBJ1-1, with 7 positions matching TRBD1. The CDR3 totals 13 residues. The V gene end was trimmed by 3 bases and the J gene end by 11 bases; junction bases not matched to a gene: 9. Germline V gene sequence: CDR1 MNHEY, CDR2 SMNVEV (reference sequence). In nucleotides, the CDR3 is TGTGCCAGCAGTTTTTTATCCGACAGGGAGGCTTTCTTT. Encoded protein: CASSFLSDREAFF.

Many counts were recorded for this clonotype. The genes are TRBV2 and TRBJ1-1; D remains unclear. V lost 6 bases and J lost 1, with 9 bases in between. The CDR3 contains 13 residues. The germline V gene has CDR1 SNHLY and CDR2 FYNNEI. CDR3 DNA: TGTGCCAGCAGCATTGACAAGAACACTGAAGCTTTCTTT. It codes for CASSIDKNTEAFF.

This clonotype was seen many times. The CDR3 is CASRRFMLEQFF. The CDR3, as DNA: TGTGCCAGCAGACGGTTCATGTTAGAGCAGTTCTTC. The V and J genes are TRBV27 and TRBJ2-1; D not resolved. The CDR3 spans 12 residues. The germline CDR1 and CDR2 sequences are MNHEY and SMNVEV (reference sequence). With 6 bases removed from V and 10 bases from J, the gap between germline ends came to 13 bases.

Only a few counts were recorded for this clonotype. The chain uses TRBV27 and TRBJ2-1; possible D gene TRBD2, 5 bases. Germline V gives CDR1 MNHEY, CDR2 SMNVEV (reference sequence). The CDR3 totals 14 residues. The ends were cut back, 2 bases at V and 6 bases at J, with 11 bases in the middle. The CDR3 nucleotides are TGTGCCAGCAGTTTAGGACTTCCTCCCAATGAGCAGTTCTTC. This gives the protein CASSLGLPPNEQFF.

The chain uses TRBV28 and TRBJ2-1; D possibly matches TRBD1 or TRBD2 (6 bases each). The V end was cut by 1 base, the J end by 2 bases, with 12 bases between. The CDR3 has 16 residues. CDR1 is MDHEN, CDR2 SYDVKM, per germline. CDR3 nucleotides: TGTGCCAGCAGTTTATTTCAGGGGACTCCCTACAATGAGCAGTTCTTC. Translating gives CASSLFQGTPYNEQFF.

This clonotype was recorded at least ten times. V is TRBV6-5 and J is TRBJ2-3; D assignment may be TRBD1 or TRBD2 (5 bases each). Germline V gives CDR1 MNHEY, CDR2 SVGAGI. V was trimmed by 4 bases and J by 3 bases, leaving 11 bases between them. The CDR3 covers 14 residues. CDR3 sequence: CASSSGPLTDTQYF. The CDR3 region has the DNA TGTGCCAGCAGTTCGGGACCGTTGACAGATACGCAGTATTTT.

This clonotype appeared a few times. Here the CDR3 DNA reads TGCGCCAGCAGCGCTAGACTAGGGGCAGATACGCAGTATTTT. Translated: CASSARLGADTQYF. The V gene is TRBV5-1, the J gene TRBJ2-3, with D possibly TRBD2 on 6 matching bases. Germline assignment: CDR1 SGHRS and CDR2 YFSETQ. The CDR3 sequence is 14 residues long. Trimming took 4 bases from V and 4 from J, leaving 13 bases between them.

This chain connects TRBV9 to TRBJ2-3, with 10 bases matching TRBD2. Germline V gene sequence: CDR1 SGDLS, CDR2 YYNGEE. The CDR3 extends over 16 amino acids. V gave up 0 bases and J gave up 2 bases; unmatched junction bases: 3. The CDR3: CASSVALAGATDTQYF. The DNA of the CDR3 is TGTGCCAGCAGCGTAGCCCTAGCGGGGGCCACAGATACGCAGTATTTT.

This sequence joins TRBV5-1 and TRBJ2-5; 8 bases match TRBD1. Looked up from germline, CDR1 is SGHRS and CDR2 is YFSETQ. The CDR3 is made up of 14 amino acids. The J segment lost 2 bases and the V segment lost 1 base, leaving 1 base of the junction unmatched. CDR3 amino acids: CASSLRQGQETQYF. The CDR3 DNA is TGCGCCAGCAGCTTGAGACAGGGGCAAGAGACCCAGTACTTC. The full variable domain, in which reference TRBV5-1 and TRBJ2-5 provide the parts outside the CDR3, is KAGVTQTPRYLIKTRGQQVTLSCSPISGHRSVSWYQQTPGQGLQFLFEYFSETQRNKGNFPGRFSGRQFSNSRSEMNVSTLELGDSALYLCASSLRQGQETQYFGPGTRLLVL.

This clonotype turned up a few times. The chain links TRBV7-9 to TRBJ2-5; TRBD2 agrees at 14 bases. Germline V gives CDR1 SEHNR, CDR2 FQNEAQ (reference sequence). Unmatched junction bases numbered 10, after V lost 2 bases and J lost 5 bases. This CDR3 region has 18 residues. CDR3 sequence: CASSLTGLAGVGSETQYF. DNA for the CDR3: TGTGCCAGCAGCTTAACGGGACTAGCGGGAGTCGGTTCGGAGACCCAGTACTTC. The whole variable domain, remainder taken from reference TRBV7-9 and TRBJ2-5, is DTGVSQNPRHKITKRGQNVTFRCDPISEHNRLYWYRQTLGQGPEFLTYFQNEAQLEKSRLLSDRFSAERPKGSFSTLEIQRTEQGDSAMYLCASSLTGLAGVGSETQYFGPGTRLLVL.

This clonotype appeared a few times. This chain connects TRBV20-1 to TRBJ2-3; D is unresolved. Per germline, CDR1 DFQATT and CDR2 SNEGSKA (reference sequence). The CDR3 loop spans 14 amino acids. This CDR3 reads CSVTRFIARDTQYF. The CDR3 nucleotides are TGCAGCGTTACTCGATTCATCGCAAGGGATACGCAGTATTTT.

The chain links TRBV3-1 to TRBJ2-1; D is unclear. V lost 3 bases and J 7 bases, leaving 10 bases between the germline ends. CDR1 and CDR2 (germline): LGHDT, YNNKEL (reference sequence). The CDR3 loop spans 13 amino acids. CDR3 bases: TGTGCCAGCAGCCACGGCTACCTAAATGAGCAGTTCTTC. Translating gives CASSHGYLNEQFF.

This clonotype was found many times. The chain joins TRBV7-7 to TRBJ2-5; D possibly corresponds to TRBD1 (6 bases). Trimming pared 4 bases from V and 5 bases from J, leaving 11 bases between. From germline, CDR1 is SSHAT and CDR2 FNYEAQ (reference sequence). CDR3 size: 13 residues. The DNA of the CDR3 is TGTGCCAGCAGCTCGGTGGGGGCTGAGACCCAGTACTTC. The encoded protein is CASSSVGAETQYF.